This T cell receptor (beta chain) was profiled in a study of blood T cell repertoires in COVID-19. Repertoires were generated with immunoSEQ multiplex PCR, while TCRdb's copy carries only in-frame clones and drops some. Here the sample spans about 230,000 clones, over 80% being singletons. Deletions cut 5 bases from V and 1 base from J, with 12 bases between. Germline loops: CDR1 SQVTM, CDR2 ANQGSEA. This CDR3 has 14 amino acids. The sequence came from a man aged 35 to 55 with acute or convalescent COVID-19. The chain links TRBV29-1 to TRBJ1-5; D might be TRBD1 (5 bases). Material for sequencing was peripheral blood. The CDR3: CSVIDRSSNQPQHF. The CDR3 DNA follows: TGCAGCGTTATTGACAGATCGAGCAATCAGCCCCAGCATTTT.